The clone carrying this T cell receptor beta chain turned up a few times. Its antigen is as yet unknown. TCRdb used MiXCR to reprocess the RT-PCR reads, holding one entry per CDR3 protein. This sample carries under 850,000 distinct CDR3 sequences, roughly 18% of them seen once, and the ten largest clones take under 13%. The V and J ends lost 0 bases and 0 bases, in that order; junction bases with no gene match: 8. The CDR3 is made up of 19 amino acids. Looked up from germline, CDR1 is MNHNS and CDR2 is SASEGT. These data belong to a study of response to subunit inactivated influenza vaccine. Findings and caveats of the study: With each seasonal influenza vaccination, the authors suggested, few new T cells are recruited.

The receptor's source is a man aged 45 to 65 who received an inactivated influenza vaccine. The V and J genes are TRBV6-1 and TRBJ2-6, with 7 bases fitting TRBD1. The sequences come from PBMCs from blood, collected more than 4 days after vaccination. CDR3 in amino acids: CASSEAGQIVISGANVLTF. The CDR3 DNA is TGTGCCAGCAGTGAAGCGGGACAGATAGTAATCTCTGGGGCCAACGTCCTGACTTTC.